These 27 T cell receptor beta chains came from one sample sequenced in a study of T cell repertoires in cytomegalovirus infection. Antigen specificity for these receptors is unknown. In TCRdb, the reads were re-called with MiXCR into one record per CDR3 protein. This repertoire shows about 480,000 distinct CDR3 sequences, 25% to 35% found once; its top ten account for about 17%. Sequencing was performed on cultured PBMCs, taken from culture after CMV antigen stimulation. The receptors originated from a human donor in good health (CMV status not recorded). Some clones in this sample may be carry-over from other donors' samples.

This clonotype was seen only a few times. The chain links TRBV2 to TRBJ2-3, with 7 bases lining up with TRBD1. Per germline, CDR1 SNHLY and CDR2 FYNNEI. V was clipped by 4 bases and J by 5 bases; unmatched bases: 21. The CDR3 is 19 residues long. The CDR3 nucleotides are TGTGCCAGCAGTGCATGGCAGGGGGAAAGGACGACTTACCGAGATACGCAGTATTTT. Translation gives CASSAWQGERTTYRDTQYF.

The chain employs TRBV14 and TRBJ1-2; D is uncertain. Germline assignment: CDR1 SGHDN and CDR2 FVKESK. The ends were cut back, 5 bases at V and 2 bases at J, with 12 bases in the middle. The CDR3 has 14 amino acids. The CDR3 region is CASSEHRPNYGYTF. In DNA form, the CDR3 reads TGTGCCAGCAGCGAACACCGACCGAACTATGGCTACACCTTC.

This clonotype has only one observation. The chain carries TRBV20-1 and TRBJ2-1; no clear D. V was trimmed by 5 bases and J by 0 bases, leaving 11 bases between them. Germline V lookup: CDR1 DFQATT, CDR2 SNEGSKA (reference sequence). CDR3 length: 14 residues. CDR3 in DNA: TGCAGTGCTGTGGGCGGAAGCTCCTACAATGAGCAGTTCTTC. It yields the protein CSAVGGSSYNEQFF.

The chain combines TRBV5-6 with TRBJ2-1; 7 positions agree with TRBD1. The CDR3 has 15 residues. The ends lost 2 bases at V and 6 bases at J; junction bases unmatched: 8. From germline, CDR1 is SGHDT and CDR2 YYEEEE. DNA of the CDR3: TGTGCCAGCAGCTTAGGACGGACAGGTATCAATGAGCAGTTCTTC. It yields the protein CASSLGRTGINEQFF.

The genes are TRBV24-1 and TRBJ2-3, with 7 bases identical to TRBD2. The CDR3 sequence is 14 residues long. From germline, CDR1 is KGHDR and CDR2 SFDVKD. With 0 bases clipped from V and 6 bases from J, the junction kept 2 bases outside the gene matches. In DNA form, the CDR3 reads TGTGCCACCAGTGATTTGACTAGCGCGGATACGCAGTATTTT. It is translated as CATSDLTSADTQYF.

The gene calls are TRBV12-3 or TRBV12-4 and TRBJ1-2, with 7 nucleotides matching TRBD1. J gave up 6 bases and V 3 bases, and 4 bases lay outside the gene matches. This CDR3 has 13 residues. CDR3 sequence reads: CASSFQQGNGYTF. CDR3 DNA: TGTGCCAGCAGTTTTCAACAGGGGAATGGCTACACCTTC.

A few counts support this clonotype. V is TRBV7-2 and J is TRBJ2-2; tentative D call: TRBD1 (5 bases). With 4 bases removed from V and 6 bases from J, the gap between germline ends came to 12 bases. The germline CDR1 and CDR2 sequences are SGHTA and FQGNSA. The CDR3 contains 14 residues. The DNA for the CDR3 is TGTGCCAGCAGCTCCGACAGAATACCCGGGGAGCTGTTTTTT. This codes for CASSSDRIPGELFF.

This clonotype was counted only a few times. The chain joins TRBV6-5 to TRBJ2-7; perhaps TRBD2 as D (6 bases). Germline values: CDR1 MNHEY, CDR2 SVGAGI. V gave up 4 bases and J gave up 0 bases, with 13 bases separating them. The CDR3 runs 15 residues. CDR3 amino acids: CASSSTGLTSYEQYV. The CDR3 bases are TGTGCCAGCAGTTCCACCGGACTAACCTCCTACGAGCAGTACGTC.

This rearrangement joins TRBV20-1 to TRBJ2-2; D call uncertain. Germline V gene data show CDR1 as DFQATT and CDR2 as SNEGSKA (reference sequence). The CDR3 extends over 14 amino acids. Trimming removed 6 bases from V and 4 bases from J, with 15 bases in between. The CDR3 coding sequence is TGCAGTGCCCCTGGAAACGGGCCCACCGGGGAGCTGTTTTTT. It codes for CSAPGNGPTGELFF.

In this sample, this clonotype turned up a few times. The V call is TRBV7-2, the J call TRBJ2-1; TRBD2 matches at 8 bases. V shed 8 bases, J shed 7 bases, and the junction held 10 bases outside the gene matches. This CDR3 comprises 14 residues. Germline V gives CDR1 SGHTA, CDR2 FQGNSA. The CDR3 loop reads CASSRSGSPNEQFF. The CDR3 nucleotides read TGTGCCAGCTCCCGAAGCGGGAGTCCTAATGAGCAGTTCTTC.

This clonotype turned up a few times. The chain links TRBV30 to TRBJ2-1; 7 nucleotides align to TRBD2. Germline V gene data show CDR1 as GTSNPN and CDR2 as SVGIG (reference sequence). This CDR3 region has 15 residues. The V gene end was trimmed by 1 base and the J gene end by 4 bases; junction bases not matched to a gene: 7. CDR3 amino acids: CAWSATRREYNEQFF. CDR3 in DNA: TGTGCCTGGAGTGCTACTCGGCGGGAGTACAATGAGCAGTTCTTC.

Many counts were recorded for this clonotype. The chain joins TRBV7-2 to TRBJ1-2; 7 bases line up with TRBD1. V shed 2 bases and J 4 bases; nucleotides not matched to a gene: 4. The CDR3 sequence is 14 residues long. Germline values: CDR1 SGHTA, CDR2 FQGNSA. CDR3 amino acids: CASSLKGAAYGYTF. CDR3 in DNA: TGTGCCAGCAGCTTAAAGGGGGCGGCCTATGGCTACACCTTC.

The table lists this clonotype with many counts. CDR3: CASSSAGYPRLPYF. CDR3 bases: TGTGCCAGCAGCTCCGCCGGTTATCCCCGACTCCCGTACTTC. V is TRBV7-2 and J is TRBJ2-4; D remains unclear. Germline V gives CDR1 SGHTA, CDR2 FQGNSA. V was clipped by 4 bases and J by 15 bases, with 22 bases between them. The CDR3 is 14 amino acids.

This clonotype has more than one count but fewer than ten. The chain uses TRBV28 and TRBJ2-3, with a possible D match to TRBD2 (6 bases). CDR3 length equals 15 residues. Trimming took off 7 bases at V and 2 bases at J, with 16 bases between the two ends. Germline V gene sequence: CDR1 MDHEN, CDR2 SYDVKM. The CDR3 here is CASTLGGVPTDTQYF. The DNA for the CDR3 is TGTGCCAGCACCCTCGGAGGGGTCCCCACAGATACGCAGTATTTT. Full variable domain (remainder filled in from reference TRBV28 and TRBJ2-3): DVKVTQSSRYLVKRTGEKVFLECVQDMDHENMFWYRQDPGLGLRLIYFSYDVKMKEKGDIPEGYSVSREKKERFSLILESASTNQTSMYLCASTLGGVPTDTQYFGPGTRLTVL.

The chain couples TRBV7-3 to TRBJ2-1, with TRBD2 matching 10 bases. The CDR3 runs to 15 residues. After removal of 5 bases from V and 2 bases from J, the junction contained 3 bases not matched to a gene. Germline loops: CDR1 SGHTA, CDR2 FQGTGA. The CDR3 is CASSTSGVTYNEQFF. The CDR3 region has the DNA TGTGCCAGCAGCACTAGCGGGGTTACCTACAATGAGCAGTTCTTC. Complete variable domain (other parts from reference TRBV7-3 and TRBJ2-1): GAGVSQTPSNKVTEKGKYVELRCDPISGHTALYWYRQSLGQGPEFLIYFQGTGAADDSGLPNDRFFAVRPEGSVSTLKIQRTERGDSAVYLCASSTSGVTYNEQFFGPGTRLTVL.

In this sample, this clonotype turned up many times. The chain links TRBV6-2 or TRBV6-3 to TRBJ2-1; D possibly corresponds to TRBD1 (6 bases). This CDR3 comprises 15 residues. Trimming left V 6 bases short and J 5 bases short, with 17 bases between. CDR1 and CDR2 (germline): MNHEY, SVGEGT. The CDR3 bases are TGTGCCAGCAGGGGGGCCTCAGGTAGCGACAATGAGCAGTTCTTC. Its protein is CASRGASGSDNEQFF.

The chain joins TRBV6-8 to TRBJ1-6, with 7 bases that match TRBD1. Germline assignment: CDR1 MNHGY and CDR2 SAAAGT. The CDR3 sequence is 18 residues long. The ends lost 3 bases at V and 0 bases at J; junction bases unmatched: 8. For the CDR3, the DNA is TGTGCCAGCAGTTATCTACAGGGGTTGAGCTCCTATAATTCACCCCTCCACTTT. It translates to CASSYLQGLSSYNSPLHF.

Only a few counts were recorded for this clonotype. V and J are TRBV11-2 and TRBJ1-1; D remains ambiguous. The CDR3 loop spans 13 amino acids. With 5 bases removed from V and 4 bases from J, the gap between germline ends came to 11 bases. Germline values: CDR1 SGHAT, CDR2 FQNNGV. This CDR3 reads CASSETRSTEAFF. CDR3 DNA: TGTGCCAGCAGCGAGACAAGGAGCACTGAAGCTTTCTTT.

With regard to this clonotype: The junction departs from the called germline gene at one end, perhaps through a read error. The chain recombines TRBV7-2 with TRBJ2-3; unclear D gene. Germline values: CDR1 SGHTA, CDR2 FQGNSA. The CDR3 covers 10 residues. The DNA for the CDR3 is TGTGTCAGCGCAACGTATACGCAGTATTTT. Protein sequence: CVSATYTQYF.

Only a few counts were recorded for this clonotype. The chain joins TRBV6-6 to TRBJ1-5; possible D gene TRBD1, 5 bases. Trimming removed 6 bases at V and 3 bases at J, with 21 bases between. CDR1 and CDR2 (germline): MNHNY, SVGAGI (reference sequence). The length of the CDR3 is 17 residues. The CDR3 sequence is CASSPGTSGGNNQPQHF. For the CDR3, the DNA is TGTGCCAGCAGCCCCGGAACTTCGGGGGGGAACAATCAGCCCCAGCATTTT.

This clonotype was detected many times. V is TRBV7-2 and J is TRBJ2-3, with 8 bases matching TRBD2. CDR1 SGHTA and CDR2 FQGNSA come from the germline V gene. V dropped 2 bases and J dropped 5; count of bases not matched to a gene: 9. The CDR3 runs 16 residues. The CDR3 here is CASSLLTAGGGDTQYF. For the CDR3, the DNA is TGTGCCAGCAGCTTATTAACGGCGGGAGGTGGAGATACGCAGTATTTT.

The J gene is TRBJ2-1, the V gene TRBV7-9; D uncertain. The CDR3 extends over 17 amino acids. The germline gives CDR1 SEHNR, CDR2 FQNEAQ (reference sequence). V gave up 2 bases and J gave up 6 bases, with 20 bases separating them. The chain's CDR3 is CASSLRVGGVGRNEQFF. The CDR3 DNA follows: TGTGCCAGCAGCTTACGGGTGGGCGGAGTAGGACGCAATGAGCAGTTCTTC.

This rearrangement joins TRBV15 to TRBJ2-3, with TRBD2 as a possible D gene (5 bases). The CDR3 is 15 amino acids. Germline V gene sequence: CDR1 LNHNV, CDR2 YYDKDF (reference sequence). Trimming shortened V by 0 bases and J by 0 bases, and 7 bases separated the two germline ends. The CDR3 region is CATSRERVSTDTQYF. CDR3 bases: TGTGCCACCAGCAGAGAGCGGGTGAGCACAGATACGCAGTATTTT.

This sequence joins TRBV6-1 and TRBJ2-1, with TRBD2 identical over 11 bases. With V trimmed by 8 bases and J by 8 bases, 11 bases remained unmatched. Looked up from germline, CDR1 is MNHNS and CDR2 is SASEGT. The length of the CDR3 is 15 residues. DNA for the CDR3: TGTGCCAGCCAGCCGACTAGCGGGGCTGACGATGAGCAGTTCTTC. It codes for CASQPTSGADDEQFF.

In this sample, this clonotype turned up a few times. CDR3 bases: TGTGCCAGCAGTTTGGGACAGGTTAATTCACCCCTCCACTTT. Its protein is CASSLGQVNSPLHF. The genes are TRBV27 and TRBJ1-6; 8 nucleotides align to TRBD1. V shed 3 bases and J 6 bases; nucleotides not matched to a gene: 1. The CDR3 is 14 residues long. The germline V gene has CDR1 MNHEY and CDR2 SMNVEV (reference sequence).

The chain is built from TRBV25-1 and TRBJ1-2, with D possibly being TRBD1 (6 bases). The CDR3 sequence is 13 residues long. The germline CDR1 and CDR2 sequences are MGHDK and SYGVNS. The V end lost 2 bases, the J end lost 8 bases, and 12 bases lay between the germline ends. The DNA of the CDR3 is TGTGCCAGCAGTGAACCTGGGGGGCCCGGCTACACCTTC. Translating it yields CASSEPGGPGYTF.

In DNA form, the CDR3 reads TGTGCCACCAGTGAGTCCTCTAGCGGCTACAATGAGCAGTTCTTC. Protein: CATSESSSGYNEQFF. J is TRBJ2-1 and V is TRBV24-1, with 7 positions matching TRBD2. This CDR3 is 15 amino acids long. Germline values: CDR1 KGHDR, CDR2 SFDVKD. V trimming: 4 bases; J trimming: 3 bases; junction bases outside the gene matches: 5.